Below, 28 T cell receptor beta chains from the same sample are listed, as sequenced in a study of cytomegalovirus exposure and HLA in healthy donors (dated 2017 in TCRdb). Receptors were amplified or captured by the immunoSEQ multiplex PCR assay. A mixture of 60 forward primers for TCR Vbeta segments and 13 reverse primers for TCR Jbeta segments was used in the multiplex PCR. TCRdb limited this immuneACCESS table to in-frame rearrangements with V and J called. A share of clones is missing; checked studies link under half to unresolved V genes, and the rest is unexplained. The table for this sample lists 200,000 to 300,000 clones; approximately 84% of them were counted only once. Roughly 2% of the sample belongs to the ten largest clones. Sequencing was performed on PBMCs. The receptors come from a woman in her thirties or forties in good health and CMV-seropositive.

The chain links TRBV5-1 to TRBJ1-1; tentative D call: TRBD1 (6 bases). Germline V gives CDR1 SGHRS, CDR2 YFSETQ. Trimming removed 5 bases at V and 2 bases at J, with 13 bases between. CDR3 length equals 14 residues. CDR3 in amino acids: CASSGVDRNTEAFF. DNA of the CDR3: TGCGCCAGCAGTGGGGTGGACAGAAACACTGAAGCTTTCTTT. Variable domain in full (rest from reference TRBV5-1 and TRBJ1-1): KAGVTQTPRYLIKTRGQQVTLSCSPISGHRSVSWYQQTPGQGLQFLFEYFSETQRNKGNFPGRFSGRQFSNSRSEMNVSTLELGDSALYLCASSGVDRNTEAFFGQGTRLTVV.

The rearrangement uses TRBV4-1 and TRBJ2-7; no firm D call. Germline CDR1 and CDR2: MGHRA and YSYEKL. V was pared by 8 bases and J by 3 bases, with 11 bases between. The CDR3 is 12 residues long. CDR3 bases: TGCGCCAGCGGGTCCCCAGGCTACGAGCAGTACTTC. As protein: CASGSPGYEQYF.

The genes are TRBV4-3 and TRBJ1-3, with 7 nucleotides matching TRBD1. Germline V lookup: CDR1 LGHNA, CDR2 YSLEER. This CDR3 region has 18 residues. The V gene end was trimmed by 0 bases and the J gene end by 4 bases; junction bases not matched to a gene: 12. CDR3 coding DNA: TGCGCCAGCAGCCAAGAACCCCGGACAGGACGATCCGGAAACACCATATATTTT. Translated, it gives CASSQEPRTGRSGNTIYF.

The chain employs TRBV27 and TRBJ2-3; 12 nucleotides line up with TRBD2. The CDR3 totals 14 residues. V dropped 6 bases and J dropped 11; count of bases not matched to a gene: 9. CDR1 and CDR2 (germline): MNHEY, SMNVEV (reference sequence). Here the CDR3 reads CASRPPSGRAKQYF. The CDR3 region has the DNA TGTGCCAGCAGGCCTCCTAGCGGGAGGGCAAAGCAGTATTTT.

The chain links TRBV2 to TRBJ1-5; 8 nucleotides agree with TRBD1. Germline loops: CDR1 SNHLY, CDR2 FYNNEI. The CDR3 totals 14 residues. V gave up 9 bases and J gave up 7 bases; unmatched junction bases: 11. The CDR3 is CASTREAGGQPQHF. DNA of the CDR3: TGTGCCAGTACACGGGAGGCAGGGGGCCAGCCCCAGCATTTT.

The rearrangement uses TRBV6-5 and TRBJ2-7, with TRBD2 as a possible D gene (6 bases). The V gene's germline CDR1 is MNHEY and CDR2 SVGAGI. Trimming removed 8 bases from V and 1 base from J, with 18 bases in between. The CDR3 has 15 amino acids. Written as DNA, the CDR3 is TGTGCCAGCCGATTAGCGGTTACCGGATCCTACGAGCAGTACTTC. It translates to CASRLAVTGSYEQYF.

The rearrangement uses TRBV5-1 and TRBJ1-1; the match to TRBD1 covers 7 bases. Per germline, CDR1 SGHRS and CDR2 YFSETQ. The CDR3 has 14 residues. V gave up 2 bases and J gave up 2 bases; unmatched junction bases: 3. The CDR3: CASSFTGANTEAFF. DNA of the CDR3: TGCGCCAGCAGCTTCACAGGGGCTAACACTGAAGCTTTCTTT.

In this sample, this clone turned up once. The chain joins TRBV5-4 to TRBJ1-2; no definite D call. This CDR3 is 12 amino acids long. Germline values: CDR1 SGHNT, CDR2 YYREEE (reference sequence). V was clipped by 0 bases and J by 4 bases, with 4 bases between them. The DNA for the CDR3 is TGTGCCAGCAGCTTGGACAGCTATGGCTACACCTTC. This translates into CASSLDSYGYTF. Full variable domain (missing parts from reference TRBV5-4 and TRBJ1-2): ETGVTQSPTHLIKTRGQQVTLRCSSQSGHNTVSWYQQALGQGPQFIFQYYREEENGRGNFPPRFSGLQFPNYSSELNVNALELDDSALYLCASSLDSYGYTFGSGTRLTVV.

The chain employs TRBV28 and TRBJ2-5, with TRBD1 matching over 9 bases. V shed 2 bases and J 5 bases; nucleotides not matched to a gene: 12. This CDR3 region has 17 residues. Germline-derived CDR1 and CDR2 are MDHEN and SYDVKM. The CDR3 spells CASSLGVDRGFCETQYF. In nucleotides, the CDR3 is TGTGCCAGCAGTTTAGGGGTGGACAGGGGCTTTTGCGAGACCCAGTACTTC.

The chain carries TRBV7-2 and TRBJ1-4; a weak D match, TRBD1 (5 bases). Germline CDR1 is SGHTA and CDR2 is FQGNSA. The CDR3 covers 16 residues. Trimming took 1 base from V and 4 from J, leaving 13 bases between them. CDR3 coding DNA: TGTGCCAGCAGCTTAGGTGTGGGAGGGGTTAATGAAAAACTGTTTTTT. Amino acids: CASSLGVGGVNEKLFF.

The chain recombines TRBV5-1 with TRBJ1-1, with D perhaps matching TRBD1 (6 bases). V lost 4 bases, J lost 1 base, and 11 bases lay in between. CDR1 SGHRS and CDR2 YFSETQ come from the germline V gene. The CDR3 totals 14 residues. The CDR3 bases are TGCGCCAGCAGCAACCCAGGGGAGAACACTGAAGCTTTCTTT. It is translated as CASSNPGENTEAFF.

The chain combines TRBV5-1 with TRBJ2-1; 12 bases align to TRBD2. The CDR3 totals 15 residues. V dropped 0 bases and J dropped 7; count of bases not matched to a gene: 2. The germline V gene has CDR1 SGHRS and CDR2 YFSETQ. CDR3 bases: TGCGCCAGCAGCTTGGAGACTAGCGGGAGAAATGAGCAGTTCTTC. Protein: CASSLETSGRNEQFF.

V is TRBV23-1 and J is TRBJ1-3, with a weak D call TRBD1 (5 bases). Being an ORF, TRBV23-1 has a function that is uncertain. Trimming cost V 7 bases and J 0 bases, with 25 bases left between them. CDR3 length: 19 residues. In DNA, the CDR3 is TGCGCCAGCACCCATTGGACATCAAACTCGGTTCCCTCTGGAAACACCATATATTTT. It translates to CASTHWTSNSVPSGNTIYF.

Written as DNA, the CDR3 is TGTGCCAGCAGCCAAACAGGGGGGCCTAACTATGGCTACACCTTC. Protein: CASSQTGGPNYGYTF. This chain uses TRBV9 with TRBJ1-2; TRBD1 matches 8 bases. The CDR3 runs to 15 residues. Germline V lookup: CDR1 SGDLS, CDR2 YYNGEE. V gave up 4 bases and J gave up 0 bases; unmatched junction bases: 5.

The CDR3, as DNA: TGTGCCAGCAGGGGGGGGTTGTATGGCTACACCTTC. Its protein product is CASRGGLYGYTF. V and J are TRBV27 and TRBJ1-2; D is perhaps TRBD1 (5 bases). From germline, CDR1 is MNHEY and CDR2 SMNVEV (reference sequence). This CDR3 comprises 12 residues. Trimming removed 6 bases from V and 5 bases from J, with 10 bases in between.

This chain uses TRBV2 with TRBJ1-6; 11 bases are a match to TRBD1. The length of the CDR3 is 16 residues. CDR1 and CDR2 from the germline V gene are SNHLY and FYNNEI. Trimming took 4 bases from V and 7 from J; bases not matched to a gene: 6. CDR3 amino acids: CASSVGQGAWNSPLHF. DNA for the CDR3: TGTGCCAGCAGTGTCGGACAGGGGGCGTGGAATTCACCCCTCCACTTT.

This clone appeared once. The chain is built from TRBV7-6 and TRBJ2-7; D remains unclear. Germline V CDR1 and CDR2: SGHVS, FNYEAQ. Deletions cut 4 bases from V and 7 bases from J, with 8 bases between. This CDR3 comprises 11 residues. CDR3 nucleotides: TGTGCCAGCAGCTCCCGTTATGAGCAGTACTTC. The encoded protein is CASSSRYEQYF. Looking up the rest from reference TRBV7-6 and TRBJ2-7 gives the full variable domain: GAGVSQSPRYKVTKRGQDVALRCDPISGHVSLYWYRQALGQGPEFLTYFNYEAQQDKSGLPNDRFSAERPEGSISTLTIQRTEQRDSAMYRCASSSRYEQYFGPGTRLTVT.

This chain joins TRBV12-5 and TRBJ2-6; a weak D match, TRBD2 (5 bases). CDR3 length equals 15 residues. Germline V CDR1 and CDR2: LGHNT, FRNRAP. Between the trimmed V and J ends, which lost 7 bases and 3 bases, there was a span of 13 bases. The CDR3 coding sequence is TGTGCTAGTGCCTTGGACGGGGATGGGGCCAACGTCCTGACTTTC. Its translation: CASALDGDGANVLTF.

V and J are TRBV28 and TRBJ2-1; 7 bases are shared with TRBD2. The V segment lost 2 bases and the J segment 15 bases; nucleotides outside the gene matches: 7. Germline CDR1 is MDHEN and CDR2 is SYDVKM. The CDR3 runs to 12 residues. The CDR3 DNA sequence: TGTGCCAGCAGTTTAGGGGGGGGAGCCTGGTTCTTC. Residues: CASSLGGGAWFF.

This clone has more than one count but fewer than ten. Mismatch with germline at one junction end may stem from a read error. Other DNA sequences in the sample encode the same CDR3. The CDR3 reads CASSLDRLNTEAFF. The DNA of the CDR3 is TGTGCCAGCAGCCTCGACAGGTTGAACACTGAAGCTTTCTTT. The chain has TRBV5-1 and TRBJ1-1, with TRBD1 as a possible D gene (6 bases). CDR1 is SGHRS and CDR2 is YFSETQ in the germline V gene. This CDR3 is 14 amino acids long.

This CDR3 is CAWIQGSTEAFF. CDR3 nucleotides: TGTGCCTGGATTCAGGGATCTACTGAAGCTTTCTTT. The genes are TRBV30 and TRBJ1-1; the D gene is possibly TRBD1 (5 bases). CDR3 length: 12 residues. V lost 4 bases and J 5 bases, leaving 11 bases between the germline ends. CDR1 and CDR2 from the germline V gene are GTSNPN and SVGIG (reference sequence).

The V and J genes are TRBV7-6 and TRBJ1-3; D gene unclear. CDR1 is SGHVS and CDR2 is FNYEAQ in the germline V gene. V was pared by 1 base and J by 0 bases, with 7 bases between. This CDR3 contains 15 residues. The CDR3 loop reads CASSLGSLSGNTIYF. The CDR3 bases are TGTGCCAGCAGCTTAGGCAGTCTCTCTGGAAACACCATATATTTT. Supplemented by reference TRBV7-6 and TRBJ1-3, the full variable domain reads GAGVSQSPRYKVTKRGQDVALRCDPISGHVSLYWYRQALGQGPEFLTYFNYEAQQDKSGLPNDRFSAERPEGSISTLTIQRTEQRDSAMYRCASSLGSLSGNTIYFGEGSWLTVV.

The genes are TRBV6-6 and TRBJ2-5; TRBD2 agrees at 11 bases. V lost 6 bases and J lost 4; bases outside the gene matches: 4. Germline V gene sequence: CDR1 MNHNY, CDR2 SVGAGI (reference sequence). This CDR3 spans 14 amino acids. CDR3 DNA: TGTGCCAGCAGCCGCGGACTAGCGGGAGAGACCCAGTACTTC. Translated, it gives CASSRGLAGETQYF.

This clone was detected once. The CDR3 protein is CASSLVGGVGYEQYF. Written as DNA, the CDR3 is TGTGCCAGCAGCTTAGTTGGCGGGGTTGGATACGAGCAGTACTTC. This chain joins TRBV7-2 and TRBJ2-7, with D possibly being TRBD2 (6 bases). Trimming stripped 1 base from V and 4 bases from J, with 14 bases between. Germline CDR1 SGHTA, CDR2 FQGNSA. The CDR3 consists of 15 residues.

With regard to this clone: Other DNA sequences from this sample encode an identical CDR3 as well. The genes are TRBV5-1 and TRBJ1-5, with 10 bases that match TRBD1. V shed 1 base and J 7 bases; nucleotides not matched to a gene: 5. The CDR3 spans 15 residues. Germline assignment: CDR1 SGHRS and CDR2 YFSETQ. The CDR3: CASSLSGTGDQPQHF. The CDR3 coding sequence is TGCGCCAGCAGCTTGTCCGGGACAGGGGACCAGCCCCAGCATTTT.

The genes are TRBV4-1 and TRBJ2-7, with D unresolved. The germline V gene encodes CDR1 MGHRA and CDR2 YSYEKL. Trimming stripped 0 bases from V and 1 base from J, with 4 bases between. The CDR3 runs to 13 residues. The CDR3 sequence is CASSQDRSYEQYF. CDR3 sequence (DNA): TGCGCCAGCAGCCAAGATCGGTCCTACGAGCAGTACTTC.

V usage is TRBV30 and J usage is TRBJ1-1; D not resolved. This CDR3 spans 13 amino acids. V was shortened by 3 bases and J by 1 base, with 9 bases between the two germline ends. Germline V lookup: CDR1 GTSNPN, CDR2 SVGIG (reference sequence). This chain's CDR3 is CAWREDANTEAFF. DNA for the CDR3: TGTGCCTGGAGGGAGGACGCGAACACTGAAGCTTTCTTT.

The rearrangement joins TRBV18 to TRBJ2-3; TRBD1 is a possible D gene (5 bases). CDR3 length: 13 amino acids. The germline CDR1 and CDR2 sequences are KGHSH and LQKENI. Trimming shortened V by 6 bases and J by 5 bases, and 12 bases separated the two germline ends. The CDR3 reads CASSLGAGDTQYF. The CDR3 coding sequence is TGTGCCAGCTCCCTTGGGGCAGGAGATACGCAGTATTTT.